The 23 T cell receptor beta chains presented below share a single source sample, sequenced in a study of T-cell memory formation after mild COVID-19. MiXCR, run by TCRdb on the 5' RACE reads, gives a single entry per CDR3 protein. This sample has around 180,000 distinct CDR3 sequences, with around 20% found just once. Sample: PBMCs or a T cell subset sorted from them (not recorded which). Receptors were obtained from a young man who had mild COVID-19 (a few samples of this study predate the infection). Cell type and time point are not known.

The chain is built from TRBV6-5 and TRBJ2-2; 14 nucleotides agree with TRBD2. Germline loops: CDR1 MNHEY, CDR2 SVGAGI. CDR3 length: 16 amino acids. V shed 7 bases and J 6 bases; nucleotides not matched to a gene: 7. In nucleotides, the CDR3 is TGTGCCAGCACTCAGGGACTAGCGGGGGCCTCCGGGGAGCTGTTTTTT. Protein product: CASTQGLAGASGELFF.

The J gene is TRBJ1-5, the V gene TRBV4-3; D remains unclear. V was clipped by 0 bases and J by 4 bases, with 4 bases between them. Germline loops: CDR1 LGHNA, CDR2 YSLEER. The CDR3 totals 13 residues. The CDR3 is CASSQEPNQPQHF. As DNA, the CDR3 is TGCGCCAGCAGCCAAGAGCCAAATCAGCCCCAGCATTTT.

V is TRBV7-3 and J is TRBJ2-3; unclear D gene. The germline gives CDR1 SGHTA, CDR2 FQGTGA. The CDR3 consists of 12 residues. V was shortened by 6 bases and J by 10 bases, with 14 bases between the two germline ends. This CDR3 reads CASSPDWAAQYF. Written as DNA, the CDR3 is TGTGCCAGCAGTCCCGACTGGGCGGCGCAGTATTTT.

The V call is TRBV18, the J call TRBJ1-1; the D is unclear. The CDR3 is 15 residues long. CDR1 is KGHSH, CDR2 LQKENI, per germline. V was clipped by 0 bases and J by 1 base, with 9 bases between them. DNA for the CDR3: TGTGCCAGCTCACCACCCTCCACACAGAACACTGAAGCTTTCTTT. This translates into CASSPPSTQNTEAFF.

The rearrangement joins TRBV20-1 to TRBJ2-5; D remains unclear. CDR1 and CDR2 (germline): DFQATT, SNEGSKA (reference sequence). Trimming removed 0 bases at V and 9 bases at J, with 11 bases between. This CDR3 has 12 residues. CDR3 DNA: TGCAGTGCTAGAGAGAGATCGCGATCCCAGTACTTC. Translation: CSARERSRSQYF.

J is TRBJ2-1 and V is TRBV5-8, with D unresolved. Looked up from germline, CDR1 is SGHTS and CDR2 is YDEGEE. Trimming pared 7 bases from V and 10 bases from J, leaving 6 bases between. The CDR3 has 9 amino acids. Here the CDR3 DNA reads TGTGCCAGCCCGCGGGAGCAGTTCTTC. Its translation: CASPREQFF.

This clonotype was picked up a small number of times. The V gene is TRBV4-3, the J gene TRBJ1-5, with D unclear. Germline V gene data show CDR1 as LGHNA and CDR2 as YSLEER. The CDR3 extends over 17 amino acids. The V end was cut by 4 bases, the J end by 9 bases, with 25 bases between. CDR3 in amino acids: CASSPSRRTTLNGPQHF. The CDR3 DNA sequence: TGCGCCAGCAGCCCTTCCCGGAGGACGACCCTTAATGGGCCCCAGCATTTT.

The chain has TRBV12-3 or TRBV12-4 and TRBJ2-5; no clear D gene. Trimming stripped 5 bases from V and 1 base from J, with 8 bases between. The CDR3 has 13 residues. The CDR3 DNA follows: TGTGCCAGCAGTGCCCAGATCCAAGAGACCCAGTACTTC. Amino acids: CASSAQIQETQYF.

The genes are TRBV18 and TRBJ2-7; D remains unclear. The CDR3 runs 12 residues. Trimming left V 2 bases short and J 6 bases short, with 8 bases between. Germline V CDR1 and CDR2: KGHSH, LQKENI. The CDR3 loop reads CASSPVPPEQYF. For the CDR3, the DNA is TGTGCCAGCTCACCAGTCCCCCCCGAGCAGTACTTC.

The chain combines TRBV3-1 with TRBJ1-3, with D uncertain. Germline assignment: CDR1 LGHDT and CDR2 YNNKEL (reference sequence). Trimming pared 2 bases from V and 3 bases from J, leaving 5 bases between. The CDR3 totals 13 residues. CDR3 protein: CASSQNVGNTIYF. CDR3 bases: TGTGCCAGCAGCCAAAATGTTGGAAACACCATATATTTT.

V gene TRBV6-5 combines with J gene TRBJ1-5; the D is unclear. Trimming removed 0 bases at V and 4 bases at J, with 7 bases between. Germline assignment: CDR1 MNHEY and CDR2 SVGAGI. CDR3 length: 14 residues. CDR3 sequence: CASSYSGVNQPQHF. Written as DNA, the CDR3 is TGTGCCAGCAGTTACTCGGGAGTAAATCAGCCCCAGCATTTT.

This rearrangement joins TRBV7-9 to TRBJ2-7, with 9 bases aligning to TRBD1. The CDR3 loop spans 14 amino acids. Germline assignment: CDR1 SEHNR and CDR2 FQNEAQ (reference sequence). The trim removed 5 bases at V and 3 bases at J, leaving 5 bases unmatched. CDR3 protein: CASSHRDRVYEQYV. The CDR3 DNA reads as TGTGCCAGCAGCCACCGGGACAGGGTCTACGAGCAGTACGTC.

This clonotype turned up a few times. The chain has TRBV18 and TRBJ1-2, with no clear D. The CDR3 covers 14 residues. V gave up 2 bases and J gave up 5 bases, with 12 bases separating them. Germline V gene lookup returns CDR1 KGHSH and CDR2 LQKENI. The CDR3 here is CASSPETSEYGYTF. CDR3 coding DNA: TGTGCCAGCTCACCAGAAACTTCGGAGTATGGCTACACCTTC.

This clonotype was seen only a few times. This chain joins TRBV29-1 and TRBJ2-7, with 13 bases aligning to TRBD2. Germline V gives CDR1 SQVTM, CDR2 ANQGSEA. This CDR3 has 15 residues. V shed 6 bases and J 0 bases; nucleotides not matched to a gene: 5. CDR3 sequence: CSVRTSGSLSYEQYF. CDR3 DNA: TGCAGCGTCCGGACTAGCGGGAGCCTCTCCTACGAGCAGTACTTC.

This clonotype occurred a few times. The CDR3 region is CASRRTSGAYNEQFF. The CDR3 bases are TGTGCCAGCAGACGGACTAGCGGGGCCTACAATGAGCAGTTCTTC. The chain uses TRBV6-4 and TRBJ2-1; 12 nucleotides align to TRBD2. Germline V CDR1 and CDR2: MRHNA, SNTAGT. The J segment lost 2 bases and the V segment lost 6 bases, leaving 2 bases of the junction unmatched. CDR3 length: 15 residues.

This chain connects TRBV12-3 or TRBV12-4 to TRBJ2-1, with TRBD2 matching 10 bases. The CDR3 runs to 14 residues. Unmatched junction bases numbered 11, after V lost 6 bases and J lost 12 bases. CDR3 protein: CASRTSGASVGQFF. The CDR3 coding sequence is TGTGCCAGCAGAACTAGCGGGGCATCAGTAGGGCAGTTCTTC.

This clonotype showed up just a few times. V usage is TRBV5-1 and J usage is TRBJ1-2, with a possible D match to TRBD1 (5 bases). The CDR3 runs to 13 residues. With 5 bases removed from V and 5 bases from J, the gap between germline ends came to 13 bases. The germline V gene has CDR1 SGHRS and CDR2 YFSETQ. For the CDR3, the DNA is TGCGCCAGCAGTTCAGGGACTCGGTATGGCTACACCTTC. It translates to CASSSGTRYGYTF.

This clonotype was picked up many times. The V gene is TRBV5-6, the J gene TRBJ2-3; 8 bases are a match to TRBD2. The germline V gene encodes CDR1 SGHDT and CDR2 YYEEEE. After removal of 4 bases from V and 4 bases from J, the junction contained 8 bases not matched to a gene. The CDR3 covers 15 residues. The CDR3 DNA reads as TGTGCCAGCAGCCACGGCGGGGGGACATCAGATACGCAGTATTTT. Translated, it gives CASSHGGGTSDTQYF.

The chain links TRBV4-2 to TRBJ1-1, with TRBD1 as a possible D gene (5 bases). Trimming removed 0 bases from V and 6 bases from J, with 14 bases in between. The CDR3 is 15 residues long. CDR1 and CDR2 from the germline V gene are LGHNA and YNFKEQ. CDR3 sequence reads: CASSQDVGRSAEAFF. DNA of the CDR3: TGTGCCAGCAGCCAAGATGTGGGGCGGAGCGCTGAAGCTTTCTTT.

The rearrangement joins TRBV6-2 or TRBV6-3 to TRBJ1-5, with no clear D. Germline V gene data show CDR1 as MNHEY and CDR2 as SVGEGT. This CDR3 has 16 residues. With 6 bases removed from V and 1 base from J, the gap between germline ends came to 16 bases. In DNA, the CDR3 is TGTGCCAGCAGCCCAAGGCGGGGTGCAAGCAATCAGCCCCAGCATTTT. It translates to CASSPRRGASNQPQHF.

This clonotype turned up a few times. The chain uses TRBV10-3 and TRBJ2-7; D not resolved. CDR1 is ENHRY, CDR2 SYGVKD, per germline. This CDR3 has 14 amino acids. Between the trimmed V and J ends, which lost 2 bases and 4 bases, there was a span of 12 bases. Here the CDR3 DNA reads TGTGCCATCAGTGAGGCGAAACGTTCATACGAGCAGTACGTC. It encodes CAISEAKRSYEQYV.

This clonotype was found a few times. J is TRBJ2-7 and V is TRBV18; D gene unclear. V lost 3 bases, J lost 2 bases, and 8 bases lay in between. The CDR3 sequence is 13 residues long. Germline loops: CDR1 KGHSH, CDR2 LQKENI. The CDR3 sequence is CASSPMGTYEQYF. Written as DNA, the CDR3 is TGTGCCAGCTCACCCATGGGGACCTACGAGCAGTACTTC.

V is TRBV5-1 and J is TRBJ1-4; D not resolved. Trimming shortened V by 4 bases and J by 6 bases, and 16 bases separated the two germline ends. The CDR3 is made up of 15 amino acids. Germline V gene lookup returns CDR1 SGHRS and CDR2 YFSETQ. The CDR3 nucleotides read TGCGCCAGCAGCCAATCCCAACCGACGGATGAAAAACTGTTTTTT. Its protein product is CASSQSQPTDEKLFF.